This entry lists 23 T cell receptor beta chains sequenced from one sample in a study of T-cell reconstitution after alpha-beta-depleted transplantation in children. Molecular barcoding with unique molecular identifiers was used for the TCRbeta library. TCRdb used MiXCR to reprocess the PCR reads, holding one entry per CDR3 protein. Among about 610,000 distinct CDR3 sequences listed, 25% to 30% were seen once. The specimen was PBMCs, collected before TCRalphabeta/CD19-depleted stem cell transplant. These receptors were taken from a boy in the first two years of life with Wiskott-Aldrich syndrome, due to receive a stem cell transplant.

This CDR3 is CASSTRLSAYPYF. CDR3 DNA sequence: TGTGCCAGCAGTACGCGCTTGTCCGCGTATCCGTACTTC. This chain uses TRBV6-1 with TRBJ2-4; D is ambiguous. V was trimmed by 5 bases and J by 15 bases, leaving 20 bases between them. The CDR3 contains 13 residues. Germline CDR1 is MNHNS and CDR2 is SASEGT.

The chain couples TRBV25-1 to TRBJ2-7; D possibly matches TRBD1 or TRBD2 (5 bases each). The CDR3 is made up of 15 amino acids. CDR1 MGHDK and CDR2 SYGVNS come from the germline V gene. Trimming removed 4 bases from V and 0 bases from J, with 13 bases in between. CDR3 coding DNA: TGTGCCAGCAGTGGATTCCGGGACCTCTCCTACGAGCAGTACTTC. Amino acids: CASSGFRDLSYEQYF.

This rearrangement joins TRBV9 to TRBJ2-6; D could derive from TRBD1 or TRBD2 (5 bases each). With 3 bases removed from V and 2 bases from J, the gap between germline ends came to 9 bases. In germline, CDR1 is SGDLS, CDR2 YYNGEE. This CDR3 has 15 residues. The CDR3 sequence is CASSDQGAGANVLTF. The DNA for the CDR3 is TGTGCCAGCAGCGATCAGGGAGCTGGGGCCAACGTCCTGACTTTC.

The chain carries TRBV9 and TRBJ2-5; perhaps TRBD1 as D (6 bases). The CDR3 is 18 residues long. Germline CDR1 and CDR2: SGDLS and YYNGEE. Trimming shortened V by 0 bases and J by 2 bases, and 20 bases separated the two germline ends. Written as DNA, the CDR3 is TGTGCCAGCAGCGTAGGAAGGAGGTCAGGGGTGCTACAAGAGACCCAGTACTTC. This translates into CASSVGRRSGVLQETQYF.

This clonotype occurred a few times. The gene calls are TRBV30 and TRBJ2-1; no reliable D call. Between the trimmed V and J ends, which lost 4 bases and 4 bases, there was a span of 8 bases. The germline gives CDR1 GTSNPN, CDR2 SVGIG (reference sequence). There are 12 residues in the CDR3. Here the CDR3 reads CAWTNWYNEQFF. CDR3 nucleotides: TGTGCCTGGACGAACTGGTACAATGAGCAGTTCTTC.

CDR3 nucleotides: TGCGCCAGCAGCCCGGAGACAGGGTCTAGCACAGATACGCAGTATTTT. Translating it yields CASSPETGSSTDTQYF. The genes are TRBV5-1 and TRBJ2-3; 7 positions match TRBD1. The length of the CDR3 is 16 residues. Germline V CDR1 and CDR2: SGHRS, YFSETQ. With V trimmed by 4 bases and J by 0 bases, 8 bases remained unmatched.

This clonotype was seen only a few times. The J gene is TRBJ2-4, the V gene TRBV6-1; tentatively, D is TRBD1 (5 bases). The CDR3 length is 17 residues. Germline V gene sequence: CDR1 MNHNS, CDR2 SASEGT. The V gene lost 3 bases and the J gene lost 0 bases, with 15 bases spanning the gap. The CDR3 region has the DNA TGTGCCAGCAGTGACGTAACCCAGGGATTAGCCAAAAACATTCAGTACTTC. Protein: CASSDVTQGLAKNIQYF.

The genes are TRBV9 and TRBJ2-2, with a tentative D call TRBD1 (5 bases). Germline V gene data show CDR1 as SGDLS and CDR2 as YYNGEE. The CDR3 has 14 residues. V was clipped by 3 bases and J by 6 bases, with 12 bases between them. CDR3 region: CASSGPGWSGELFF. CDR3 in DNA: TGTGCCAGCAGCGGCCCAGGGTGGTCCGGGGAGCTGTTTTTT.

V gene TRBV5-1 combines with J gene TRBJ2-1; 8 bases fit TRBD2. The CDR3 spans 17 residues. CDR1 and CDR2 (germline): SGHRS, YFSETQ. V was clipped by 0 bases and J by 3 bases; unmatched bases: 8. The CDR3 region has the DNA TGCGCCAGCAGCTTGGCGCCAACTAGCGGTCACTACAATGAGCAGTTCTTC. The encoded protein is CASSLAPTSGHYNEQFF.

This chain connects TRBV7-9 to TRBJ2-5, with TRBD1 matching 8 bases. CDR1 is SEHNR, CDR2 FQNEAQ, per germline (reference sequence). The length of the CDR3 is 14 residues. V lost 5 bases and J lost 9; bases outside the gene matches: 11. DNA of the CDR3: TGTGCCAGCAGCCTGGGACAGGACAGGGAGGCCCAGTACTTC. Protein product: CASSLGQDREAQYF.

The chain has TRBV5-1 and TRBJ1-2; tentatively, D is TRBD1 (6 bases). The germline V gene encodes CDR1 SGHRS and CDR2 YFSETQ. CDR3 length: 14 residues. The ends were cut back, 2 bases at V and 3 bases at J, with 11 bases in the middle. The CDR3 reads CASSFGRTDYGYTF. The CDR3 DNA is TGCGCCAGCAGCTTCGGGAGGACAGACTATGGCTACACCTTC.

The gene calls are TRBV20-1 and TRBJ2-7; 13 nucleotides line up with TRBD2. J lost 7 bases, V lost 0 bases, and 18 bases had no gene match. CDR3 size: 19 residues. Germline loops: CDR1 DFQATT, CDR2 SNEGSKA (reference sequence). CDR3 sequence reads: CSARDPPRTGLAGVYEQYF. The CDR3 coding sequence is TGCAGTGCTAGAGATCCCCCCCGGACCGGACTAGCGGGAGTGTATGAGCAGTACTTC.

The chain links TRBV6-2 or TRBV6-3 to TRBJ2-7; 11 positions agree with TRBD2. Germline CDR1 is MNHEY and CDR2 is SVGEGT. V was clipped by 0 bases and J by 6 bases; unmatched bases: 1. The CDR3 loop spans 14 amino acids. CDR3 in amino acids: CASSYSLAGVEQYF. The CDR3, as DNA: TGTGCCAGCAGTTACTCACTAGCGGGAGTCGAGCAGTACTTC.

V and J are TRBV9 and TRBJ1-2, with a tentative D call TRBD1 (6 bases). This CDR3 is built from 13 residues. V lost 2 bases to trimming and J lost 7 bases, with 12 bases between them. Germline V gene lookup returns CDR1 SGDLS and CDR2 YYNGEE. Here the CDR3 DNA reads TGTGCCAGCAGCGTGGACAGTTTTGGTGGCTACACCTTC. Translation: CASSVDSFGGYTF.

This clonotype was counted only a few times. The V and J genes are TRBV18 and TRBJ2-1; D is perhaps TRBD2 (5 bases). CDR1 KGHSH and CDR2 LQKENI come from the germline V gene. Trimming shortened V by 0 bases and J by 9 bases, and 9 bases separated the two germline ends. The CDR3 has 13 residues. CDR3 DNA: TGTGCCAGCTCACCACCGGCTAGCTCTGAGCAGTTCTTC. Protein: CASSPPASSEQFF.

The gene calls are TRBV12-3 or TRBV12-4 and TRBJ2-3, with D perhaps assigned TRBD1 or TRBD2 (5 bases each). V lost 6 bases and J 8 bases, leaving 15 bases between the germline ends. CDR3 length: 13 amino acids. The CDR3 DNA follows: TGTGCCAGCAGGCTACCGGGACGATCTACGCAGTATTTT. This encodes CASRLPGRSTQYF.

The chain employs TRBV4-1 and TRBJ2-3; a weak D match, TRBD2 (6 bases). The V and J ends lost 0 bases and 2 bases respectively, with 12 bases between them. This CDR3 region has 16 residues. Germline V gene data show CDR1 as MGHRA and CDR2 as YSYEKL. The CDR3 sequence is CASSQESGRFTDTQYF. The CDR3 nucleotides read TGCGCCAGCAGCCAAGAGTCGGGGAGGTTCACAGATACGCAGTATTTT.

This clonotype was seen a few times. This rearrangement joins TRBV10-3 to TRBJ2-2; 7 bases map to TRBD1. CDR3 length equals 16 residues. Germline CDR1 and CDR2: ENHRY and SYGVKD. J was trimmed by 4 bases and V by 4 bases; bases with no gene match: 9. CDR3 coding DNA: TGTGCCATCAGTGCTAACCGGGCAGGGGGCACCGGGGAGCTGTTTTTT. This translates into CAISANRAGGTGELFF.

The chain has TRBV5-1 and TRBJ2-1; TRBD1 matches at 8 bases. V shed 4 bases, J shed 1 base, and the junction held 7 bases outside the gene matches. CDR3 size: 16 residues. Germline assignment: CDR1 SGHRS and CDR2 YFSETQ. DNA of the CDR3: TGCGCCAGCAGCCCCAGGGGGCTCGGATCCTACAATGAGCAGTTCTTC. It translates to CASSPRGLGSYNEQFF.

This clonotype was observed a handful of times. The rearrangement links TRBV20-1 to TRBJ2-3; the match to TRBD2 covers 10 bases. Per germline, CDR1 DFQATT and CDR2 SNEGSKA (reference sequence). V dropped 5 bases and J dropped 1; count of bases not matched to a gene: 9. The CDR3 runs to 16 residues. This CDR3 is CSAEGLAGGGTDTQYF. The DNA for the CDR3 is TGCAGTGCTGAGGGGTTAGCGGGAGGCGGCACAGATACGCAGTATTTT.

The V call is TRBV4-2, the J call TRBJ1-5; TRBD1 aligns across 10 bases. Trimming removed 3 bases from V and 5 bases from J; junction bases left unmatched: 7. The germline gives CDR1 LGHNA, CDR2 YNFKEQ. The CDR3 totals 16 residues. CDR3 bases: TGTGCCAGCAGCCAGGGAGACAGGGGGCGGCATCAGCCCCAGCATTTT. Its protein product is CASSQGDRGRHQPQHF.

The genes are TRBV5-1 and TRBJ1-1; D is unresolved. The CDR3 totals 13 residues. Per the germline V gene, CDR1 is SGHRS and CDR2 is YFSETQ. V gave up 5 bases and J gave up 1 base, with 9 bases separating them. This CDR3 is CASRGRGNTEAFF. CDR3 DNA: TGCGCCAGCAGGGGTCGAGGGAACACTGAAGCTTTCTTT.

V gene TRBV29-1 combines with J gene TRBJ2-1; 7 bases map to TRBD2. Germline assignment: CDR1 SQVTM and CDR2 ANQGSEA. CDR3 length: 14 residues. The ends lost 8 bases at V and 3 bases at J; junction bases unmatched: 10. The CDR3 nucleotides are TGCAGCATCCGAACCCTAGCGGACTACAATGAGCAGTTCTTC. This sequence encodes CSIRTLADYNEQFF.